These 28 T cell receptor beta chains were all obtained from the same sample, sequenced in a study of CD8 T cells in ankylosing spondylitis (TCRdb year 2017). The full study reports these points: A TCR beta motif made up of seven or eight highly homologous amino acid variants appeared to be characteristic of blood from ankylosing spondylitis patients.

The library was obtained by 5' RACE. Sequencing was carried out with an Illumina HiSeq 2500. TCRdb reanalyzed the raw reads on its own, using fastp at Q25 for trimming and MiXCR for clone calling, and kept in-frame beta chains. Entries are consolidated by CDR3 protein sequence, retaining the most common genes and DNA. A total of 700,000 or so distinct CDR3 sequences appear in this sample, under 20% of them only once. Under 20% of the sample goes to the ten largest clones. The antigens of these receptors remain unknown. The sequencing sample was made of blood, either unsorted or a sorted T cell fraction (not recorded which). The receptors derive from a male donor with ankylosing spondylitis.

This clonotype occurred many times. The J gene is TRBJ1-5, the V gene TRBV10-3; D is undetermined. V lost 6 bases and J 4 bases, leaving 7 bases between the germline ends. This CDR3 contains 12 residues. CDR1 is ENHRY and CDR2 is SYGVKD in the germline V gene. Written as DNA, the CDR3 is TGTGCCATCAGCCCCAGTAATCAGCCCCAGCATTTT. Translated: CAISPSNQPQHF.

This clonotype was detected only a few times. The chain uses TRBV29-1 and TRBJ1-2; the D is unclear. Per germline, CDR1 SQVTM and CDR2 ANQGSEA. This CDR3 region has 12 residues. Between the trimmed V and J ends, which lost 7 bases and 8 bases, there was a span of 17 bases. CDR3 DNA sequence: TGCAGCGCCGCGGACCCCCTCGGAGGCTACACCTTC. Translation: CSAADPLGGYTF.

This rearrangement joins TRBV20-1 to TRBJ2-5, with 10 bases identical to TRBD2. Germline V lookup: CDR1 DFQATT, CDR2 SNEGSKA (reference sequence). The CDR3 runs to 19 residues. The J segment lost 1 base and the V segment lost 3 bases, leaving 17 bases of the junction unmatched. The CDR3 loop reads CSASKMRAWSSGSQETQYF. CDR3 DNA: TGCAGTGCTAGTAAGATGAGGGCCTGGTCTAGCGGGAGCCAAGAGACCCAGTACTTC.

This chain links TRBV29-1 with TRBJ1-1, with D unresolved. Germline V CDR1 and CDR2: SQVTM, ANQGSEA. There are 12 residues in the CDR3. V lost 4 bases and J 1 base, leaving 7 bases between the germline ends. CDR3 loop: CSVAGSNTEAFF. In nucleotides, the CDR3 is TGCAGCGTTGCGGGCTCGAACACTGAAGCTTTCTTT.

In this sample, this clonotype turned up many times. This rearrangement joins TRBV9 to TRBJ2-5; 9 bases agree with TRBD1. The CDR3 consists of 15 residues. With V trimmed by 0 bases and J by 4 bases, 4 bases remained unmatched. CDR1 is SGDLS, CDR2 YYNGEE, per germline. The CDR3 here is CASSVGDRASETQYF. The CDR3 DNA is TGTGCCAGCAGCGTAGGGGACAGGGCGTCAGAGACCCAGTACTTC. The whole variable domain, remainder taken from reference TRBV9 and TRBJ2-5, is DSGVTQTPKHLITATGQRVTLRCSPRSGDLSVYWYQQSLDQGLQFLIQYYNGEERAKGNILERFSAQQFPDLHSELNLSSLELGDSALYFCASSVGDRASETQYFGPGTRLLVL.

This clonotype occurred a few times. The V and J genes are TRBV20-1 and TRBJ2-1; D is possibly TRBD2 (5 bases). V lost 6 bases and J 5 bases, leaving 11 bases between the germline ends. The germline gives CDR1 DFQATT, CDR2 SNEGSKA (reference sequence). The CDR3 totals 12 residues. The CDR3 DNA follows: TGCAGTGCGCCGGACTTCCACAATGAGCAGTTCTTC. Translated, it gives CSAPDFHNEQFF.

In DNA form, the CDR3 reads TGTGCCAGCAGCTTAAGCGGGGGGAATCGCAATGAGCAGTTCTTC. Its translation is CASSLSGGNRNEQFF. The chain uses TRBV7-3 and TRBJ2-1, with TRBD2 matching over 8 bases. V lost 1 base to trimming and J lost 6 bases; unmatched junction nucleotides: 5. Germline V gives CDR1 SGHTA, CDR2 FQGTGA. The CDR3 runs to 15 residues. The complete variable domain, with remaining parts taken from reference TRBV7-3 and TRBJ2-1, reads GAGVSQTPSNKVTEKGKYVELRCDPISGHTALYWYRQSLGQGPEFLIYFQGTGAADDSGLPNDRFFAVRPEGSVSTLKIQRTERGDSAVYLCASSLSGGNRNEQFFGPGTRLTVL.

The rearrangement uses TRBV4-1 and TRBJ1-1; D unclear. Trimming shortened V by 0 bases and J by 5 bases, and 13 bases separated the two germline ends. CDR1 and CDR2 (germline): MGHRA, YSYEKL. The CDR3 contains 15 residues. CDR3 DNA: TGCGCCAGCAGCCAAGATAGGTCAGTTGGGACTGAAGCTTTCTTT. This translates into CASSQDRSVGTEAFF.

CDR3 in amino acids: CASSHLSSNTGELFF. The DNA of the CDR3 is TGCGCCAGCAGCCATCTTAGTAGTAACACCGGGGAGCTGTTTTTT. The chain uses TRBV4-1 and TRBJ2-2; D not certain. Germline-derived CDR1 and CDR2 are MGHRA and YSYEKL. The CDR3 runs 15 residues. The ends were cut back, 3 bases at V and 2 bases at J, with 10 bases in the middle.

This chain joins TRBV5-1 and TRBJ2-6; maybe TRBD2 (5 bases). The germline V and J ends were trimmed by 0 bases and 0 bases, with 13 bases remaining between them. The CDR3 is 18 residues long. CDR1 and CDR2 from the germline V gene are SGHRS and YFSETQ. DNA for the CDR3: TGCGCCAGCAGCTTGGGGAGAGGGTATTACTCTGGGGCCAACGTCCTGACTTTC. Its translation: CASSLGRGYYSGANVLTF.

J is TRBJ2-5 and V is TRBV20-1, with TRBD1 matching 9 bases. This CDR3 has 15 residues. Trimming cost V 5 bases and J 2 bases; bases outside gene matches: 9. In germline, CDR1 is DFQATT, CDR2 SNEGSKA (reference sequence). The DNA of the CDR3 is TGCAGTGCTCCTACCGGGACAGGGATACAAGAGACCCAGTACTTC. It codes for CSAPTGTGIQETQYF.

The V call is TRBV19, the J call TRBJ1-5, with D uncertain. Germline-derived CDR1 and CDR2 are LNHDA and SQIVND (reference sequence). The germline V and J ends were trimmed by 8 bases and 5 bases, with 19 bases remaining between them. The CDR3 has 15 residues. DNA of the CDR3: TGTGCCAGTGCGCCCGCTACAGCGACTCATCAGCCCCAGCATTTT. It specifies CASAPATATHQPQHF. The full variable domain, rest sourced from reference TRBV19 and TRBJ1-5, is DGGITQSPKYLFRKEGQNVTLSCEQNLNHDAMYWYRQDPGQGLRLIYYSQIVNDFQKGDIAEGYSVSREKKESFPLTVTSAQKNPTAFYLCASAPATATHQPQHFGDGTRLSIL.

The V and J genes are TRBV6-2 or TRBV6-3 and TRBJ2-7, with 11 bases aligning to TRBD1. This CDR3 is 15 amino acids long. In germline, CDR1 is MNHEY, CDR2 SVGEGT. The ends lost 6 bases at V and 6 bases at J; junction bases unmatched: 10. The CDR3 bases are TGTGCCAGCAGAACCCAGGACAGGGGGCTAGGCGAGCAGTACTTC. It codes for CASRTQDRGLGEQYF.

This clonotype has only a few counts. The chain couples TRBV6-2 or TRBV6-3 to TRBJ1-2, with D unclear. The CDR3 extends over 14 amino acids. The germline V and J ends were trimmed by 2 bases and 2 bases, with 9 bases remaining between them. The germline gives CDR1 MNHEY, CDR2 SVGEGT. CDR3 in amino acids: CASSYAGSNYGYTF. Here the CDR3 DNA reads TGTGCCAGCAGTTACGCTGGGTCCAACTATGGCTACACCTTC.

This clonotype showed up just a few times. The V and J genes are TRBV4-1 and TRBJ2-7, with D possibly matching TRBD2 (5 bases). The germline CDR1 and CDR2 sequences are MGHRA and YSYEKL. CDR3 length: 14 residues. V dropped 1 base and J dropped 3 bases, with 10 bases sitting between them. The CDR3 here is CASSQAGVFYEQYF. The CDR3 DNA reads TGCGCCAGCAGCCAAGCCGGGGTTTTCTACGAGCAGTACTTC.

The chain combines TRBV4-2 with TRBJ1-2; 7 bases fit TRBD1. Looked up from germline, CDR1 is LGHNA and CDR2 is YNFKEQ. This CDR3 is built from 14 residues. After removal of 0 bases from V and 6 bases from J, the junction contained 4 bases not matched to a gene. The chain's CDR3 is CASSQDLQGDGYTF. In DNA form, the CDR3 reads TGTGCCAGCAGCCAAGATTTGCAGGGGGATGGCTACACCTTC.

This clonotype was observed a handful of times. This sequence joins TRBV15 and TRBJ2-2, with D tentatively TRBD1 (6 bases). CDR3 length equals 15 residues. Germline V gene lookup returns CDR1 LNHNV and CDR2 YYDKDF (reference sequence). V was trimmed by 5 bases and J by 5 bases, leaving 15 bases between them. CDR3 sequence: CATSLSGRGTGELFF. The CDR3 nucleotides read TGTGCCACCAGCTTGTCCGGCAGGGGAACCGGGGAGCTGTTTTTT.

For the CDR3, the DNA is TGCGCCAGCAGCCTAGCGTCGTTAGAGGGGATTCAGTACTTC. As protein: CASSLASLEGIQYF. The chain carries TRBV5-1 and TRBJ2-4; a possible D gene is TRBD2 (6 bases). The CDR3 is 14 residues long. V gave up 4 bases and J gave up 10 bases, with 18 bases separating them. Germline V CDR1 and CDR2: SGHRS, YFSETQ.

This clonotype came up many times. The chain employs TRBV7-9 and TRBJ2-1, with 7 bases identical to TRBD2. CDR1 and CDR2 from the germline V gene are SEHNR and FQNEAQ (reference sequence). The junction had 3 bases not matched to a gene; V was cut back by 5 bases and J by 5 bases. The CDR3 runs 13 residues. The CDR3: CASSPAGHNEQFF. CDR3 DNA: TGTGCCAGCAGCCCAGCGGGACACAATGAGCAGTTCTTC.

The V call is TRBV6-2 or TRBV6-3, the J call TRBJ1-1, with no clear D. Germline V gene lookup returns CDR1 MNHEY and CDR2 SVGEGT. CDR3 size: 13 residues. V was trimmed by 3 bases and J by 1 base, leaving 6 bases between them. The CDR3 DNA sequence: TGTGCCAGCAGTTATAAACAGAACACTGAAGCTTTCTTT. It translates to CASSYKQNTEAFF.

The chain has TRBV20-1 and TRBJ2-7; 9 bases agree with TRBD2. Germline trimming cut 4 bases from V and 0 bases from J; bases unmatched to any gene: 10. CDR3 length: 16 residues. Germline lookup yields CDR1 DFQATT and CDR2 SNEGSKA (reference sequence). CDR3 DNA sequence: TGCAGTGCTATGGGAAATAGCGGGAGATTCTCCTACGAGCAGTACTTC. Its protein product is CSAMGNSGRFSYEQYF.

The gene calls are TRBV2 and TRBJ1-1; D is perhaps TRBD1 (6 bases). V was cut by 6 bases and J by 2 bases, with 13 bases left in between. The length of the CDR3 is 14 residues. Looked up from germline, CDR1 is SNHLY and CDR2 is FYNNEI. CDR3 in DNA: TGTGCCAGCAGGGCGGACAGCCCCAACACTGAAGCTTTCTTT. This encodes CASRADSPNTEAFF.

The V call is TRBV30, the J call TRBJ2-1; possibly TRBD1 or TRBD2 for D (5 bases each). Trimming removed 4 bases from V and 4 bases from J, with 17 bases in between. The length of the CDR3 is 15 residues. Germline V gives CDR1 GTSNPN, CDR2 SVGIG (reference sequence). The CDR3 DNA follows: TGTGCCTGGAAAGCAACCCGGGGCCTATACAATGAGCAGTTCTTC. As protein: CAWKATRGLYNEQFF. The full variable domain, its missing parts supplied by reference TRBV30 and TRBJ2-1, is SQTIHQWPATLVQPVGSPLSLECTVEGTSNPNLYWYRQAAGRGLQLLFYSVGIGQISSEVPQNLSASRPQDRQFILSSKKLLLSDSGFYLCAWKATRGLYNEQFFGPGTRLTVL.

This chain joins TRBV27 and TRBJ2-1, with 14 bases fitting TRBD2. This CDR3 is built from 17 residues. V trimming: 3 bases; J trimming: 6 bases; junction bases outside the gene matches: 7. CDR1 is MNHEY and CDR2 is SMNVEV in the germline V gene (reference sequence). Here the CDR3 DNA reads TGTGCCAGCAGTTTTCAGGGACTAGCGGGAGTAGGCAATGAGCAGTTCTTC. Amino acids: CASSFQGLAGVGNEQFF.

This clonotype was counted once. The CDR3 DNA follows: TGTGCCAGTAGTATAGATGGGACGTCAGCGAACACTGAAGCTTTCTTT. Its translation: CASSIDGTSANTEAFF. V is TRBV19 and J is TRBJ1-1; D is possibly TRBD1 (5 bases). This CDR3 contains 16 residues. Germline lookup yields CDR1 LNHDA and CDR2 SQIVND (reference sequence). V was shortened by 0 bases and J by 1 base, with 12 bases between the two germline ends.

In its sample, this clonotype was seen a few times. The chain couples TRBV29-1 to TRBJ2-1, with D uncertain. Germline V lookup: CDR1 SQVTM, CDR2 ANQGSEA. Between the trimmed V and J ends, which lost 1 base and 1 base, there was a span of 8 bases. CDR3 size: 14 residues. In DNA, the CDR3 is TGCAGCGTTGAAGCCCGTGGTTCCTACAATGAGCAGTTCTTC. It yields the protein CSVEARGSYNEQFF.

The genes are TRBV7-8 and TRBJ2-7, with 8 bases matching TRBD1. CDR1 and CDR2 (germline): SGHVS, FQNEAQ. The CDR3 consists of 14 residues. Trimming cost V 8 bases and J 1 base; bases outside gene matches: 7. The CDR3 DNA reads as TGTGCCAGCTGCGGACAGGGAGGATCCTACGAGCAGTACTTC. Amino acids: CASCGQGGSYEQYF.

The chain employs TRBV12-3 or TRBV12-4 and TRBJ2-7; 8 nucleotides align to TRBD1. The CDR3 has 17 residues. Germline trimming cut 1 base from V and 1 base from J; bases unmatched to any gene: 9. The chain's CDR3 is CASSLGGRRDRSYEQYF. The CDR3 bases are TGTGCCAGCAGTTTAGGTGGGCGGCGGGACAGGTCCTACGAGCAGTACTTC.